This T cell receptor (beta chain) was retrieved from a study of vaccination effects on CD4 cells after COVID-19 (dated by TCRdb to 2022 to 2024). Study-level background: Participants received two doses of either the BNT162b2 or the mRNA-1273 mRNA SARS-CoV-2 vaccine. Altogether, around 9 COVID-19 convalescent patients and a handful of SARS-CoV-2-naive healthy vaccine recipients made up the full study. The Oncomine TCR Beta short-read assay on an Illumina iSeq 100 was used to sequence cultures from other donors in the study. SARS-CoV-2 spike-specific CD4+ TCR repertoires from before and after mRNA vaccination were compared in COVID-19 convalescent patients and in infection-naive vaccine recipients. In a couple of convalescent patients, pre-vaccine samples were collected 16 days and one week ahead of the first dose, 142 and 148 days after COVID-19 diagnosis. Results the study describes overall, beyond this receptor: Clones induced by infection and clones induced by vaccination both contracted markedly at late timepoints after vaccination, which fits with T cell responses waning over time. Only a small number of convalescent patients were included, and no early post-infection timepoints were available, which limited the study. For convalescent patients, new clones induced by the vaccine made up most of the post-vaccine spike-reactive repertoire, and these new clones were largely distinct from the clones induced by infection.

Worth noting for this clone: Its antigen is not yet known. One base away there is no much larger clone; base qualities are not given.

Libraries were constructed by the immunoSEQ multiplex PCR assay. DNA from the CD4+ T cells that had been cultured and isolated underwent TCR beta CDR3 sequencing. On the study's bioinformatics: Non-productive TCR sequences were removed and reads were trimmed to the CDR3 region, keeping CDR3s of at least 7 amino acids. The MANAFEST web app was used to identify antigen-specific clonotypes by comparing expansion in peptide wells with expansion in reference cultures. To be called positive, a clone needed expansion at FDR<0.05 compared with the reference and with all other wells, an odds ratio greater than 5, and a frequency greater than 0.1% in two replicate wells. Cross-reactive clonotypes were defined as significantly expanded in SARS-CoV-2 spike wells and in at least one common cold coronavirus spike condition. Using the stringdist R package, CDR3 similarity was measured by Levenshtein distance, and unrooted trees were constructed with ape in R 3.6.1. Entries here come from immuneACCESS through TCRdb and include only in-frame sequences with V and J called. Some clones fail to appear in such tables; in the studies checked, an unresolved V gene covers under half of the shortfall, and the cause of the remainder is unknown. V, J and clone size reflect that table, while D and trimming were determined from the DNA. The sample contains about 27,000 clones, approximately 78% of them found a single time. Roughly 16% of the sample belongs to the ten largest clones.

In the ViraFEST assay, PBMC were stimulated with viral peptide pools, and antigen-specific CD4+ T cell clonotypes were then identified by expansion using TCR sequencing. After less than 13 days of culture, CD4+ T cells were isolated with the EasySep CD4+ T cell isolation kit. PCR-confirmed SARS-CoV-2 infection had occurred in convalescent patients between March and December 2020, before the Alpha, Beta and Delta variants emerged in the United States. Each well held 1.5 million to 2 million PBMC cultured in IMDM containing approximately 5% human AB serum, roughly 9.9 IU/ml IL-2 and gentamicin, along with approximately 10 ug/ml peptides. On days 3 and 7, half of the culture medium was replaced with fresh IL-2-containing medium. Unless noted otherwise, every peptide stimulation condition was cultured in triplicate wells. PBMC were separated from whole blood using Ficoll-Paque Plus gradient centrifugation and were then either cryopreserved at -140C or used fresh. The spike proteins of SARS-CoV-2 and of the common cold coronaviruses HCoV-NL63, HCoV-OC43 and HCoV-229E were spanned by overlapping peptide pools. The QIAamp micro DNA kit was used to extract genomic DNA from the cultured CD4+ T cells.

For CDR1 and CDR2, the germline V gene lists MNHEY and SVGEGT. V lost 1 base and J lost 4 bases; the stretch between them is 11 bases long. From cysteine to phenylalanine, the CDR3 is 15 amino acids long. Of all the DNA, just the CDR3 is kept, 45 bases in frame from base 1. This TCR was recovered from a human donor who had a prior SARS-CoV-2 infection. The sample was CD4+ T cells from PBMCs cultured with HCoV-NL63 spike peptides, taken before COVID-19 vaccination. This specimen's cell subset or site label, per the study, means: HCoV-NL63 spike overlapping peptide pool stimulation. The V gene is TRBV6-2 or TRBV6-3 and the J gene is TRBJ1-3; too little of a D gene remains to name it. The CDR3 here reads CASSYFRPSGNTIYF. The DNA reads TGTGCCAGCAGTTACTTTCGACCGAGCGGAAACACCATATATTTT.